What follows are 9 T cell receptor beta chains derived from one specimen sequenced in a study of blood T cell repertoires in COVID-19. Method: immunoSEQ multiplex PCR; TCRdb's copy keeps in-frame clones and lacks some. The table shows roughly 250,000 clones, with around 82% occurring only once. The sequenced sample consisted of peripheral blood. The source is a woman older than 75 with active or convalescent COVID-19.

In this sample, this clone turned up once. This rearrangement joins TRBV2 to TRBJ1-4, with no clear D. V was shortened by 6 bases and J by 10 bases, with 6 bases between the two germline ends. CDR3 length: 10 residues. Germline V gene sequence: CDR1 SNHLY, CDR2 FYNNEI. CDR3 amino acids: CASRRVKLFF. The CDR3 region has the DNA TGTGCCAGCAGGCGTGTAAAACTGTTTTTT.

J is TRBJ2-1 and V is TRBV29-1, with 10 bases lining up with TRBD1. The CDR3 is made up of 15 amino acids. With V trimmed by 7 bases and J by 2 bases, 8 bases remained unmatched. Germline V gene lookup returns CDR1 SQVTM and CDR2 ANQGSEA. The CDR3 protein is CSGSQGQGAYNEQFF. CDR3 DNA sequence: TGCAGCGGATCGCAAGGACAGGGGGCCTACAATGAGCAGTTCTTC.

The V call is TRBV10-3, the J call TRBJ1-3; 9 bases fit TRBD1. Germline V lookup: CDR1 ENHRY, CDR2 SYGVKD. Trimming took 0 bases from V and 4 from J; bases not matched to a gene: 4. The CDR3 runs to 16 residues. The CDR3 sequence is CAISESNTGGGNTIYF. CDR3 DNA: TGTGCCATCAGTGAGTCGAATACAGGGGGCGGAAACACCATATATTTT.

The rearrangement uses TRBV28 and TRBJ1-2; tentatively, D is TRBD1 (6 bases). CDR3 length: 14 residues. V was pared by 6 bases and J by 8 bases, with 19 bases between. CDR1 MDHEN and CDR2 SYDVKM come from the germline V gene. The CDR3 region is CASRNGQLYGGYTF. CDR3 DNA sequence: TGTGCCAGCAGAAACGGACAGCTTTATGGGGGCTACACCTTC.

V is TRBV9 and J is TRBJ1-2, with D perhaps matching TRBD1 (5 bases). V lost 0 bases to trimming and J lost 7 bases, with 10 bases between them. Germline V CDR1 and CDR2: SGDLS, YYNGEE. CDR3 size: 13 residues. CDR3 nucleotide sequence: TGTGCCAGCAGCGTAGGTCAGGGTACTGGCTACACCTTC. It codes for CASSVGQGTGYTF.

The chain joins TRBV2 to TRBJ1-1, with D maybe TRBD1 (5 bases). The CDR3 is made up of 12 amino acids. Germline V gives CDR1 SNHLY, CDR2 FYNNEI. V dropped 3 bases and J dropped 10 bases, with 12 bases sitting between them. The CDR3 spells CASSEGRDGAFF. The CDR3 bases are TGTGCCAGCAGTGAGGGCAGGGATGGAGCTTTCTTT.

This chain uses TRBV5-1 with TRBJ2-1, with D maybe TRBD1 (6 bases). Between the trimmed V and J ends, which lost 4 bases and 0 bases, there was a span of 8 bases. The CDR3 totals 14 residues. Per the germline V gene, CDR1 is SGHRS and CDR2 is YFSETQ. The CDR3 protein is CASSRDNSYNEQFF. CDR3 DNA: TGCGCCAGCAGCCGGGACAACTCCTACAATGAGCAGTTCTTC.

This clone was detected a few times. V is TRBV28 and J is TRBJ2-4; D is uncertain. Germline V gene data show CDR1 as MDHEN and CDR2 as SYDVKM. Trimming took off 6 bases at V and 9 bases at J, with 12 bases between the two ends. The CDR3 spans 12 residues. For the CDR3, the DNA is TGTGCCAGCAGCCCCAAGCATGGCATTCAGTACTTC. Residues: CASSPKHGIQYF. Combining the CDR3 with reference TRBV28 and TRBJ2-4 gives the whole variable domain DVKVTQSSRYLVKRTGEKVFLECVQDMDHENMFWYRQDPGLGLRLIYFSYDVKMKEKGDIPEGYSVSREKKERFSLILESASTNQTSMYLCASSPKHGIQYFGAGTRLSVL.

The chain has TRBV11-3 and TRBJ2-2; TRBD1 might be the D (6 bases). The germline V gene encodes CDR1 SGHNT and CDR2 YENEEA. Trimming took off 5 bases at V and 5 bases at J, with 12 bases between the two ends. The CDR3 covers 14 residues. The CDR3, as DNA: TGTGCCAGCAGCCAGGGGCTGGGTACCGGGGAGCTGTTTTTT. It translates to CASSQGLGTGELFF.